The 8 T cell receptor beta chains below come from one sample, sequenced in a study of control samples from healthy donors and cancer patients (dated by TCRdb to the early 2020s). Libraries were built with the immunoSEQ multiplex PCR assay. TCRdb stores this immuneACCESS table with in-frame sequences only. Part of the clones is absent; in the studies checked, under half of the shortfall reflects unresolved V genes, and no reason is known for the rest. The sample contains tens of thousands of clones, over 75% of them found a single time. The top ten clones comprise more than 5.5% of the sample. Sequencing was carried out using blood. The receptors here all came from a man in his fifties in good health.

The chain joins TRBV29-1 to TRBJ1-2; D is unclear. There are 12 residues in the CDR3. Germline assignment: CDR1 SQVTM and CDR2 ANQGSEA. V lost 4 bases and J 2 bases, leaving 8 bases between the germline ends. For the CDR3, the DNA is TGCAGCGTTGGGTCAGCAAACTATGGCTACACCTTC. Its protein product is CSVGSANYGYTF. Drawing the rest from reference TRBV29-1 and TRBJ1-2, the complete variable domain is SAVISQKPSRDICQRGTSLTIQCQVDSQVTMMFWYRQQPGQSLTLIATANQGSEATYESGFVIDKFPISRPNLTFSTLTVSNMSPEDSSIYLCSVGSANYGYTFGSGTRLTVV.

The rearrangement uses TRBV7-2 and TRBJ1-2, with D hard to call. CDR1 and CDR2 (germline): SGHTA, FQGNSA. This CDR3 has 15 amino acids. The V end lost 5 bases, the J end lost 0 bases, and 13 bases lay between the germline ends. CDR3 coding DNA: TGTGCCAGCAGCCAAGTTATGTCCCCTAACTATGGCTACACCTTC. Its protein is CASSQVMSPNYGYTF.

This clone was recorded only once. This chain joins TRBV7-2 and TRBJ2-1, with D possibly TRBD2 on 6 matching bases. V shed 5 bases and J shed 0 bases, with 14 bases lying between them. Germline CDR1 and CDR2: SGHTA and FQGNSA. The CDR3 sequence is 16 residues long. The CDR3 is CASSLGGSSSYNEQFF. Here the CDR3 DNA reads TGTGCCAGCAGCCTCGGGGGTTCAAGCTCCTACAATGAGCAGTTCTTC.

The chain has TRBV6-5 and TRBJ1-1; 9 bases are a match to TRBD1. The length of the CDR3 is 15 residues. The germline CDR1 and CDR2 sequences are MNHEY and SVGAGI. V gave up 8 bases and J gave up 5 bases; unmatched junction bases: 12. The CDR3 bases are TGTGCCAGCCAAATCACAGGGGGCATTGAGACTGAAGCTTTCTTT. Amino acids: CASQITGGIETEAFF.

The chain links TRBV5-1 to TRBJ1-6, with a possible D match to TRBD1 (5 bases). The CDR3 sequence is 15 residues long. CDR1 and CDR2 from the germline V gene are SGHRS and YFSETQ. Between the trimmed V and J ends, which lost 0 bases and 5 bases, there was a span of 9 bases. The CDR3 region has the DNA TGCGCCAGCAGCTTGGAGGGAGGGGATAATTCACCCCTCCACTTT. This translates into CASSLEGGDNSPLHF.

The chain couples TRBV7-9 to TRBJ1-4, with D uncertain. From germline, CDR1 is SEHNR and CDR2 FQNEAQ (reference sequence). Trimming removed 3 bases from V and 8 bases from J, with 13 bases in between. The length of the CDR3 is 14 residues. The CDR3 DNA follows: TGTGCCAGCAGCTTGGCCGGTGCGGGAGAAAAACTGTTTTTT. Translating gives CASSLAGAGEKLFF.

The CDR3: CASSWSMNTEAFF. CDR3 DNA: TGTGCCAGTAGTTGGAGTATGAACACTGAAGCTTTCTTT. The chain is built from TRBV19 and TRBJ1-1; D is unclear. Looked up from germline, CDR1 is LNHDA and CDR2 is SQIVND (reference sequence). The CDR3 covers 13 residues. Deletions cut 5 bases from V and 0 bases from J, with 7 bases between.

This clone was observed a single time. J is TRBJ2-7 and V is TRBV7-2; D not certain. The CDR3 totals 13 residues. Trimming took off 3 bases at V and 3 bases at J, with 9 bases between the two ends. The germline CDR1 and CDR2 sequences are SGHTA and FQGNSA. The CDR3 spells CASSFPPSYEQYF. DNA of the CDR3: TGTGCCAGCAGCTTCCCCCCCAGCTACGAGCAGTACTTC.